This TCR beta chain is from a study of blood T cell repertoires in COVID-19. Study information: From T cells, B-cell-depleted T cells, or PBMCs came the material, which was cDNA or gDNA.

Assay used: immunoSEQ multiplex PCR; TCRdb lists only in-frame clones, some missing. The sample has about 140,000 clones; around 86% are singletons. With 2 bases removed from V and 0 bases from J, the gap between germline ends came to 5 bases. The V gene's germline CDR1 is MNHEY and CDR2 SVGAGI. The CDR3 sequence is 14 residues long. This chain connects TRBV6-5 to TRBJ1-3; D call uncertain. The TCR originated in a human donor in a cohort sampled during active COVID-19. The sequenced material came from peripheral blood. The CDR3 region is CASSYDNSGNTIYF. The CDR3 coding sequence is TGTGCCAGCAGTTACGACAACTCTGGAAACACCATATATTTT.